In this sample, the clone carrying this T cell receptor beta chain turned up once. This entry belongs to a study of cytomegalovirus exposure and HLA in healthy donors. This PCR relied on a set of 60 Vbeta primers and 13 Jbeta primers. The repertoire was sequenced with immunoSEQ multiplex PCR; TCRdb's copy has only in-frame clones and lacks some. The sample has roughly 160,000 clones; almost 75% are singletons. Unmatched junction bases numbered 15, after V lost 7 bases and J lost 12 bases. The length of the CDR3 is 15 residues. Germline V lookup: CDR1 MNHEY, CDR2 SVGAGI. The chain links TRBV6-5 to TRBJ2-1; TRBD1 matches 10 bases. The source of this sequence is a woman between 18 and 30 years old in good health and CMV-seropositive. The sequenced sample was PBMCs. CDR3 coding DNA: TGTGCCAGCAAGCACCCGGGACAGGGGCAAGATGGGCAGTTCTTC. Its translation: CASKHPGQGQDGQFF.